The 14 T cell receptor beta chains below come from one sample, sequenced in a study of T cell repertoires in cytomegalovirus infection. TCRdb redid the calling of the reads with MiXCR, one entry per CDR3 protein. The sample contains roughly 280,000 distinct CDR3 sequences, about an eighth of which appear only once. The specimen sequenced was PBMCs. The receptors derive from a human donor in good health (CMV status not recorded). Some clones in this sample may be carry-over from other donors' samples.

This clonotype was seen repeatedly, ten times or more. Written as DNA, the CDR3 is TGTGCCAGCAGCCCCCGTTTCCTTGGCAGTCAGAGCAATCAGCCCCAGCATTTT. The encoded protein is CASSPRFLGSQSNQPQHF. The J gene is TRBJ1-5, the V gene TRBV7-8, with D uncertain. Germline V gene data show CDR1 as SGHVS and CDR2 as FQNEAQ. Deletions cut 5 bases from V and 1 base from J, with 21 bases between. CDR3 length: 18 residues. The full variable domain, with the rest looked up from reference TRBV7-8 and TRBJ1-5, is GAGVSQSPRYKVAKRGQDVALRCDPISGHVSLFWYQQALGQGPEFLTYFQNEAQLDKSGLPSDRFFAERPEGSVSTLKIQRTQQEDSAVYLCASSPRFLGSQSNQPQHFGDGTRLSIL.

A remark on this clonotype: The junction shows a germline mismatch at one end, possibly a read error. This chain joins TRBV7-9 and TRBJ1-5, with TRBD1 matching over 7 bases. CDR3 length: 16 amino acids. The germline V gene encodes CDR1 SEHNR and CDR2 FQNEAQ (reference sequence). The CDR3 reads CASSPRQGRANQPQRF. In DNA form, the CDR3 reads TGTGCCAGCAGCCCACGACAGGGTAGGGCAAATCAGCCCCAGCGTTTT.

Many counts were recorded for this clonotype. The CDR3 loop is CASRIAGRSDTQYF. The CDR3 DNA reads TGTGCCAGCAGGATTGCGGGGAGGTCAGATACGCAGTATTTT. The V and J genes are TRBV12-3 or TRBV12-4 and TRBJ2-3, with D perhaps matching TRBD2 (6 bases). The CDR3 spans 14 residues. Trimming took off 6 bases at V and 4 bases at J, with 14 bases between the two ends.

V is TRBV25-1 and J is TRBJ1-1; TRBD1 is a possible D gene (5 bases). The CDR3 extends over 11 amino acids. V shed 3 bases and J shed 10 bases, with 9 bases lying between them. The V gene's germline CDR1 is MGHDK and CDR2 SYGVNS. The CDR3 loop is CASSERGVAFF. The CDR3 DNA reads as TGTGCCAGCAGTGAGAGGGGAGTAGCTTTCTTT.

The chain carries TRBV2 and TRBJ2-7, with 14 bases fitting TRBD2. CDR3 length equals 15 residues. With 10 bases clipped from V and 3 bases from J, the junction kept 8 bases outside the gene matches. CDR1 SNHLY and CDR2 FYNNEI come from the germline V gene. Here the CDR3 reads CATGLAGGPDYEQYF. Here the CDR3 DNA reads TGTGCCACTGGACTAGCGGGGGGCCCAGACTACGAGCAGTACTTC.

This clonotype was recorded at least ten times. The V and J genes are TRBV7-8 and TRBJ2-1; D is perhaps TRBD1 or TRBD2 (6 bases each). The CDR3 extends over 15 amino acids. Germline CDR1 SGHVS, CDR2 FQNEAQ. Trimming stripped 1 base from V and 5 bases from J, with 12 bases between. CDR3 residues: CASSLVGGGNNEQFF. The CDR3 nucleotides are TGTGCCAGCAGCTTAGTTGGGGGCGGGAACAATGAGCAGTTCTTC.

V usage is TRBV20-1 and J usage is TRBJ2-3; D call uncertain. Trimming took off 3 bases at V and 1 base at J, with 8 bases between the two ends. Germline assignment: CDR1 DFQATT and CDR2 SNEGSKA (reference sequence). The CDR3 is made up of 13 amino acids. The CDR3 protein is CSASDGGTDTQYF. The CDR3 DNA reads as TGCAGTGCTAGCGATGGGGGCACAGATACGCAGTATTTT.

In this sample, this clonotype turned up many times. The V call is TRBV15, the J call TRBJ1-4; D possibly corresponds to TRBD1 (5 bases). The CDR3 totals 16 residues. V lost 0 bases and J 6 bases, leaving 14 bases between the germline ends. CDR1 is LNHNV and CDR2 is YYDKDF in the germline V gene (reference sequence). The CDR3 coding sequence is TGTGCCACCAGCAGAGATAGGGGAAGGTTGCATGAAAAACTGTTTTTT. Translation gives CATSRDRGRLHEKLFF. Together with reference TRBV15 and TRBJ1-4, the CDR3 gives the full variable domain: DAMVIQNPRYQVTQFGKPVTLSCSQTLNHNVMYWYQQKSSQAPKLLFHYYDKDFNNEADTPDNFQSRRPNTSFCFLDIRSPGLGDTAMYLCATSRDRGRLHEKLFFGSGTQLSVL.

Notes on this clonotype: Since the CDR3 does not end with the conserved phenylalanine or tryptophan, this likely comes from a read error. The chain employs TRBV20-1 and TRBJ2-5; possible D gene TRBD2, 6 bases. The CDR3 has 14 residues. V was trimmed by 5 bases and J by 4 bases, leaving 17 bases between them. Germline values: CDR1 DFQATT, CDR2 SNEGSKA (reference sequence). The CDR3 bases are TGCAGTGCTCCTCGCTTGGGGAGGCGAGAGACCCAGTACTAC. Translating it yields CSAPRLGRRETQYY.

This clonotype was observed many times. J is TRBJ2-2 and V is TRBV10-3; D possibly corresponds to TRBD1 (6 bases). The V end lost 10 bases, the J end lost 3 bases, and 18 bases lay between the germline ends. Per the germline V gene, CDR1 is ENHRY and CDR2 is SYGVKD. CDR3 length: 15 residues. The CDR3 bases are TGTGCCACCAGGACCCTGGACAGTGACACCGGGGAGCTGTTTTTT. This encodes CATRTLDSDTGELFF.

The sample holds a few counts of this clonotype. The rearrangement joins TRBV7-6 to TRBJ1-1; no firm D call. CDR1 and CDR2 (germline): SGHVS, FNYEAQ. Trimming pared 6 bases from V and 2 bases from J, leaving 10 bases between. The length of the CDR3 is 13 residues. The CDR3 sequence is CASRSGINTEAFF. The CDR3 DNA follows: TGTGCCAGCAGATCGGGGATCAACACTGAAGCTTTCTTT.

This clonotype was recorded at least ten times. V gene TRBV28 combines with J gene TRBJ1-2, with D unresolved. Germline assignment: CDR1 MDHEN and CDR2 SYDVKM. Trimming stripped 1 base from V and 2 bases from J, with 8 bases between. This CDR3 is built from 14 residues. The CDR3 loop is CASSLSPVNYGYTF. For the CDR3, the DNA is TGTGCCAGCAGTTTATCTCCGGTGAACTATGGCTACACCTTC.

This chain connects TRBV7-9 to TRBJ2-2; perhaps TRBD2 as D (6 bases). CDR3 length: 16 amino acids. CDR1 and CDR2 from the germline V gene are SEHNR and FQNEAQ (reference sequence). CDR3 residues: CAERAGRLSNTGELFF. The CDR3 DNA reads TGTGCGGAGAGGGCGGGAAGGCTTTCGAACACCGGGGAGCTGTTTTTT.

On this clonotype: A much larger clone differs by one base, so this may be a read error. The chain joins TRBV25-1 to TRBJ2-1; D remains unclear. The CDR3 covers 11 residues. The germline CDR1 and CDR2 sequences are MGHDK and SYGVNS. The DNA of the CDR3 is TGTGCCAGCAGTGATACGGATGAGCGGTTCTTC. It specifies CASSDTDERFF.